The T cell receptor (beta chain) described here comes from a study of blood T cell repertoires in COVID-19. This clone has a handful of counts. In the authors' workflow: Estimation of nucleated cell counts was performed using reference gene primer amplification. Sequenced by immunoSEQ multiplex PCR; TCRdb stores in-frame clones only, minus some. The DNA gave D and trimming, while V, J and clone size come from that table. The data hold about 15,000 clones, with around 87% observed a single time. Specimen: peripheral blood. This clonotype was obtained from a human donor in a cohort sampled during active COVID-19.

CDR3 amino acids: CASSQKGQDEKLFF. CDR3 in DNA: TGTGCCAGCAGCCAGAAGGGACAGGATGAAAAACTGTTTTTT. The chain has TRBV4-2 and TRBJ1-4; 8 bases line up with TRBD1. After removal of 3 bases from V and 6 bases from J, the junction contained 3 bases not matched to a gene. Germline assignment: CDR1 LGHNA and CDR2 YNFKEQ. The CDR3 totals 14 residues.